Below, 24 T cell receptor beta chains from the same sample are listed, as sequenced in a study of blood T cells in healthy people across ages. The second PCR ran roughly 6 to 11 cycles with a sample-barcoded 5' primer and J-beta primers. TCRdb reanalysed the 5' RACE reads using MiXCR and keeps one entry per CDR3 protein. The repertoire holds 600,000 or so distinct CDR3 sequences, 25% to 30% seen once, with roughly 14% in the top ten. The sequenced sample was blood. Every receptor here comes from a woman of 80 years or more in good health.

Concerning this clonotype: This may be a read error: a much more frequent sequence differs by one nucleotide. The rearrangement links TRBV10-3 to TRBJ2-7; a weak D match, TRBD2 (6 bases). Trimming shortened V by 6 bases and J by 11 bases, and 14 bases separated the two germline ends. In germline, CDR1 is ENHRY, CDR2 SYGVKD. This CDR3 is built from 11 residues. CDR3 sequence reads: CAIREGQREYF. CDR3 coding DNA: TGTGCCATCAGGGAGGGGCAGAGGGAGTACTTC.

The V call is TRBV28, the J call TRBJ2-3, with 11 bases matching TRBD1. This CDR3 spans 15 amino acids. With V trimmed by 5 bases and J by 6 bases, 7 bases remained unmatched. Germline V lookup: CDR1 MDHEN, CDR2 SYDVKM. CDR3 bases: TGTGCCAGCAGTATCCGGACAGGGGGCGGTGATACGCAGTATTTT. Residues: CASSIRTGGGDTQYF.

This clonotype was found many times. This chain links TRBV18 with TRBJ1-2; tentative D call: TRBD1 (6 bases). The germline gives CDR1 KGHSH, CDR2 LQKENI. The CDR3 has 13 amino acids. V lost 1 base and J 7 bases, leaving 10 bases between the germline ends. CDR3 nucleotides: TGTGCCAGCTCACCACAGGGGGATGTTGGCTACACCTTC. As protein: CASSPQGDVGYTF.

The V call is TRBV7-3, the J call TRBJ1-1; the match to TRBD1 covers 7 bases. In germline, CDR1 is SGHTA, CDR2 FQGTGA. Trimming took 5 bases from V and 4 from J; bases not matched to a gene: 7. This CDR3 region has 14 residues. The CDR3 region is CASSATGVGTEAFF. CDR3 sequence (DNA): TGTGCCAGCAGCGCCACAGGGGTGGGCACTGAAGCTTTCTTT.

This clonotype was observed a handful of times. Since a much larger clone is just one base distant, this may be a read error. CDR3 residues: CASKGDGSNSPPHF. DNA of the CDR3: TGTGCCAGCAAAGGAGATGGGAGTAATTCACCCCCCCACTTT. The chain is built from TRBV9 and TRBJ1-6; D is unresolved. The CDR3 covers 14 residues. From germline, CDR1 is SGDLS and CDR2 YYNGEE.

Comment on this clonotype: It may be a read error: a sequence one base away is much more abundant. The gene calls are TRBV5-1 and TRBJ1-1; tentative D call: TRBD1 (5 bases). V lost 0 bases to trimming and J lost 3 bases, with 12 bases between them. The CDR3 totals 15 residues. Germline values: CDR1 SGHRS, CDR2 YFSETQ. The CDR3: CASSLGQLVDTEAFF. CDR3 DNA: TGCGCCAGCAGCTTGGGACAGCTAGTGGACACTGAAGCTTTCTTT. Looking up the rest from reference TRBV5-1 and TRBJ1-1 gives the full variable domain: KAGVTQTPRYLIKTRGQQVTLSCSPISGHRSVSWYQQTPGQGLQFLFEYFSETQRNKGNFPGRFSGRQFSNSRSEMNVSTLELGDSALYLCASSLGQLVDTEAFFGQGTRLTVV.

This clonotype was seen a handful of times. An end of the junction does not agree with germline; a read error may underlie this. The chain couples TRBV7-2 to TRBJ1-4; D perhaps matches TRBD1 (5 bases). Germline V gene sequence: CDR1 SGHTA, CDR2 FQGNSA. CDR3 length: 14 residues. The CDR3 DNA is TGTGCCAGCAGCCGGATGGGGCCAAATGAAAAACGGTTTTTT. Its translation is CASSRMGPNEKRFF.

To note about this clonotype: A much bigger clone sits one base away, suggesting this may be a read error. The gene calls are TRBV5-1 and TRBJ2-7, with D perhaps assigned TRBD1 or TRBD2 (6 bases each). Germline V gives CDR1 SGHRS, CDR2 YFSETQ. The CDR3 extends over 13 amino acids. Trimming took 3 bases from V and 7 from J, leaving 14 bases between them. The CDR3 here is CASSWGATDEQYF. The CDR3 coding sequence is TGCGCCAGCAGCTGGGGGGCTACGGATGAGCAGTACTTC.

Comments on this clonotype: This sequence may be a read error, since a much larger clone differs from it by one base. V gene TRBV29-1 combines with J gene TRBJ2-2; 8 bases align to TRBD1. Germline CDR1 is SQVTM and CDR2 is ANQGSEA. The CDR3 extends over 14 amino acids. CDR3 coding DNA: TGCGGCGTCCGGACAGGGTATAACACCGGGGAGCTGTTTTTT. As protein: CGVRTGYNTGELFF.

This clonotype was counted at least ten times. The rearrangement uses TRBV27 and TRBJ1-6; 7 bases map to TRBD1. Germline loops: CDR1 MNHEY, CDR2 SMNVEV (reference sequence). CDR3 length: 15 amino acids. V lost 4 bases to trimming and J lost 11 bases; unmatched junction nucleotides: 11. In DNA form, the CDR3 reads TGTGCCAGCAGTTCCATCGGGACAGAGGACGCACCCCTCCACTTT. Translating it yields CASSSIGTEDAPLHF.

This rearrangement joins TRBV6-2 or TRBV6-3 to TRBJ1-6, with D tentatively TRBD1 (5 bases). Deletions cut 5 bases from V and 0 bases from J, with 11 bases between. The CDR3 is 16 residues long. The germline gives CDR1 MNHEY, CDR2 SVGEGT. The CDR3, as DNA: TGTGCCAGCAGTCGGGACTACAGCTCCTATAATTCACCCCTCCACTTT. Translating it yields CASSRDYSSYNSPLHF.

This chain links TRBV7-9 with TRBJ1-1; D is ambiguous. The CDR3 covers 12 residues. Germline V gene sequence: CDR1 SEHNR, CDR2 FQNEAQ (reference sequence). V was shortened by 5 bases and J by 5 bases, with 9 bases between the two germline ends. The CDR3, as DNA: TGTGCCAGCAGCCCGAGGAGGACTGAAGCTTTCTTT. It specifies CASSPRRTEAFF.

This chain links TRBV7-2 with TRBJ2-1; D is perhaps TRBD1 or TRBD2 (5 bases each). V lost 7 bases and J 8 bases, leaving 21 bases between the germline ends. The germline gives CDR1 SGHTA, CDR2 FQGNSA. CDR3 size: 15 residues. DNA for the CDR3: TGTGCCAGCACCCAGGGACCCCAGGGTGGTTATGAGCAGTTCTTC. It is translated as CASTQGPQGGYEQFF.

To note about this clonotype: A much more abundant neighbour one base away suggests this may be a read error. The V and J genes are TRBV9 and TRBJ2-1; D remains unclear. V was shortened by 6 bases and J by 9 bases, with 16 bases between the two germline ends. The CDR3 covers 13 residues. Germline CDR1 and CDR2: SGDLS and YYNGEE. CDR3 amino acids: CASNSGGRPEQFF. CDR3 sequence (DNA): TGTGCCAGCAACTCGGGTGGGCGTCCTGAGCAGTTCTTC.

This clonotype was seen repeatedly, ten times or more. The V call is TRBV20-1, the J call TRBJ2-3; TRBD2 agrees at 11 bases. Trimming at V came to 4 bases and at J to 2 bases, leaving 5 bases not matched to a gene. This CDR3 spans 15 amino acids. Germline V gene data show CDR1 as DFQATT and CDR2 as SNEGSKA (reference sequence). CDR3 in DNA: TGCAGTGCTACCATACTAGCGGGGGCCACAGATACGCAGTATTTT. Translating it yields CSATILAGATDTQYF.

This chain joins TRBV29-1 and TRBJ2-1, with 10 bases that match TRBD1. V lost 7 bases to trimming and J lost 8 bases; unmatched junction nucleotides: 17. The CDR3 has 16 amino acids. The germline V gene has CDR1 SQVTM and CDR2 ANQGSEA. CDR3 amino acids: CSARGGFGTGDDEQFF. The DNA for the CDR3 is TGCAGCGCCCGGGGAGGATTCGGGACAGGGGACGATGAGCAGTTCTTC.

J is TRBJ2-2 and V is TRBV4-2, with 9 bases lining up with TRBD1. CDR3 length: 14 residues. V was pared by 3 bases and J by 7 bases, with 3 bases of the junction left unmatched. Germline V lookup: CDR1 LGHNA, CDR2 YNFKEQ. CDR3 coding DNA: TGTGCCAGCAGCCAGGACAGGGGTGGCGGGGAGCTGTTTTTT. This gives the protein CASSQDRGGGELFF.

The V call is TRBV27, the J call TRBJ1-1, with no clear D. The CDR3 is 13 amino acids. V was trimmed by 8 bases and J by 3 bases, leaving 13 bases between them. CDR1 MNHEY and CDR2 SMNVEV come from the germline V gene (reference sequence). The CDR3 coding sequence is TGTGCCAGCGCTGGTCTAGCGGACACTGAAGCTTTCTTT. Translation gives CASAGLADTEAFF.

The rearrangement uses TRBV20-1 and TRBJ1-2; no definite D call. The CDR3 spans 14 residues. The V gene lost 2 bases and the J gene lost 0 bases, with 10 bases spanning the gap. Germline V gives CDR1 DFQATT, CDR2 SNEGSKA (reference sequence). CDR3 sequence (DNA): TGCAGTGCTAGAAACCAGAGAGCTAACTATGGCTACACCTTC. Translation gives CSARNQRANYGYTF.

This clonotype was counted at least ten times. The CDR3 DNA follows: TGCAGTGCTAGACTCGACCTAAGCTACGAGCAGTACTTC. Protein product: CSARLDLSYEQYF. V and J are TRBV20-1 and TRBJ2-7; D ambiguous. In germline, CDR1 is DFQATT, CDR2 SNEGSKA (reference sequence). V lost 2 bases to trimming and J lost 3 bases, with 11 bases between them. The CDR3 is 13 amino acids.

This clonotype was observed many times. This chain links TRBV12-3 or TRBV12-4 with TRBJ1-5, with D possibly being TRBD1 (6 bases). This CDR3 is built from 14 residues. Trimming shortened V by 6 bases and J by 3 bases, and 12 bases separated the two germline ends. The CDR3 is CASSFTGTNQPQHF. CDR3 bases: TGTGCCAGCAGCTTTACAGGGACCAATCAGCCCCAGCATTTT.

This clonotype has ten or more counts. The genes are TRBV20-1 and TRBJ2-3; maybe TRBD1 (6 bases). V lost 1 base and J 5 bases, leaving 10 bases between the germline ends. CDR1 is DFQATT, CDR2 SNEGSKA, per germline (reference sequence). The CDR3 has 13 amino acids. CDR3 nucleotides: TGCAGTGCTAGAGCAGGGGCGGGAGATACGCAGTATTTT. It codes for CSARAGAGDTQYF.

For the CDR3, the DNA is TGCAGTGCTAGAGTCCCCAGGGGAAATGGCTACACCTTC. Its protein is CSARVPRGNGYTF. This chain links TRBV20-1 with TRBJ1-2; tentatively, D is TRBD1 (6 bases). Trimming removed 1 base at V and 6 bases at J, with 12 bases between. CDR3 size: 13 residues. Germline V gene lookup returns CDR1 DFQATT and CDR2 SNEGSKA (reference sequence).

There are many counts of this clonotype. J is TRBJ2-3 and V is TRBV3-1; D is ambiguous. The germline gives CDR1 LGHDT, CDR2 YNNKEL (reference sequence). V was shortened by 3 bases and J by 3 bases, with 7 bases between the two germline ends. The CDR3 is 13 residues long. DNA of the CDR3: TGTGCCAGCAGCCAGTACAGAACAGATACGCAGTATTTT. Its protein product is CASSQYRTDTQYF.